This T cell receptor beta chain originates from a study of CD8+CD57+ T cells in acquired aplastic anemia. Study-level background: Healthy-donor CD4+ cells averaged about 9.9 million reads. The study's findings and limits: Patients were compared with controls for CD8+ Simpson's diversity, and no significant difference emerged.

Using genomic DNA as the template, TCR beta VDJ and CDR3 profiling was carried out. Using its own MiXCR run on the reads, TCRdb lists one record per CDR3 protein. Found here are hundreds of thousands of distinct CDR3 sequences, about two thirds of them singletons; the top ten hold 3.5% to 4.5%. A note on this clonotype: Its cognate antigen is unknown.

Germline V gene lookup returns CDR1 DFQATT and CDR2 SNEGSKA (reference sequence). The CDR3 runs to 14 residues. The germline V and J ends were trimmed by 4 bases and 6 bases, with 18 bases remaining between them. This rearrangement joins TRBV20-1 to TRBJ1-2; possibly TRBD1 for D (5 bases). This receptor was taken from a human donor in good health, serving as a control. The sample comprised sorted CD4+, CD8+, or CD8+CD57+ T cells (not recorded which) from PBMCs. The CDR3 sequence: CSATLGTSSNGYTF. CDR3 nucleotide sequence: TGCAGTGCTACCTTGGGGACTAGCTCCAATGGCTACACCTTC.